Below, 8 T cell receptor beta chains from the same sample are listed, as sequenced in a study of T cell repertoires in cytomegalovirus infection. TCRdb independently ran MiXCR on the reads; one entry per CDR3 protein. This table holds about 220,000 distinct CDR3 sequences, less than 50% found once. These TCRs' antigens remain unknown. Sequenced material: CD8+ T cells from cultured PBMCs, taken from culture after CMV antigen stimulation. These TCRs come from a human donor in good health (CMV status not recorded). Some clones in this sample may be carry-over from other donors' samples.

This chain joins TRBV7-9 and TRBJ1-2; D remains ambiguous. Germline lookup yields CDR1 SEHNR and CDR2 FQNEAQ (reference sequence). The CDR3 length is 16 residues. V was trimmed by 4 bases and J by 4 bases, leaving 19 bases between them. CDR3 DNA: TGTGCCAGCAGCTGGGTCGCCGTAGGGCGTGGCTATGGCTACACCTTC. Translated, it gives CASSWVAVGRGYGYTF.

The CDR3, as DNA: TGTGCCAGCAGCTTTGGACAAAGCACAGATACGCAGTATTTT. Residues: CASSFGQSTDTQYF. The V gene is TRBV7-3, the J gene TRBJ2-3, with a tentative D call TRBD1 (5 bases). In germline, CDR1 is SGHTA, CDR2 FQGTGA. Between the trimmed V and J ends, which lost 3 bases and 0 bases, there was a span of 7 bases. The CDR3 is made up of 14 amino acids.

The chain links TRBV12-3 or TRBV12-4 to TRBJ2-7, with D perhaps TRBD1 (6 bases). The V gene lost 3 bases and the J gene lost 1 base, with 13 bases spanning the gap. The CDR3 runs 15 residues. In DNA, the CDR3 is TGTGCCAGCAGTTTGGAACAGGGAGTATCCTACGAGCAGTACTTC. Encoded protein: CASSLEQGVSYEQYF.

V and J are TRBV19 and TRBJ1-2; no reliable D call. Germline-derived CDR1 and CDR2 are LNHDA and SQIVND (reference sequence). The CDR3 is 12 amino acids. V was pared by 5 bases and J by 7 bases, with 11 bases between. CDR3 nucleotides: TGTGCCAGTAGTGTAGGACTTCTTGGCTACACCTTC. Amino acids: CASSVGLLGYTF.

This clonotype was counted a few times. The chain carries TRBV7-2 and TRBJ2-1; unclear D gene. The CDR3 is made up of 15 amino acids. Germline assignment: CDR1 SGHTA and CDR2 FQGNSA. Trimming left V 1 base short and J 4 bases short, with 11 bases between. CDR3 sequence reads: CASSLDPLPYNEQFF. CDR3 nucleotide sequence: TGTGCCAGCAGCTTAGACCCGCTACCTTACAATGAGCAGTTCTTC.

V and J are TRBV12-3 or TRBV12-4 and TRBJ1-1; a possible D gene is TRBD1 (6 bases). V lost 3 bases, J lost 9 bases, and 8 bases lay in between. This CDR3 contains 11 residues. As DNA, the CDR3 is TGTGCCAGCAGTTTTGGACAGCAAGCTTTCTTT. As protein: CASSFGQQAFF.

This sequence joins TRBV29-1 and TRBJ1-1; unclear D gene. Germline CDR1 SQVTM, CDR2 ANQGSEA. The CDR3 totals 14 residues. Between the trimmed V and J ends, which lost 1 base and 4 bases, there was a span of 13 bases. CDR3 nucleotide sequence: TGCAGCGTTGAAGGAGAATCGGCGAGCACTGAAGCTTTCTTT. Amino acids: CSVEGESASTEAFF.

The chain employs TRBV7-9 and TRBJ2-3; D is uncertain. With 8 bases removed from V and 6 bases from J, the gap between germline ends came to 6 bases. The germline gives CDR1 SEHNR, CDR2 FQNEAQ (reference sequence). The CDR3 covers 10 residues. CDR3 nucleotide sequence: TGTGCCAGCTATAGTGATACGCAGTATTTT. Translating gives CASYSDTQYF. Full variable domain (remainder filled in from reference TRBV7-9 and TRBJ2-3): DTGVSQNPRHKITKRGQNVTFRCDPISEHNRLYWYRQTLGQGPEFLTYFQNEAQLEKSRLLSDRFSAERPKGSFSTLEIQRTEQGDSAMYLCASYSDTQYFGPGTRLTVL.